A few counts support the clone carrying this TCR beta chain. The antigen is unknown. TCRdb processed the 5' RACE reads anew with MiXCR; each CDR3 protein has one entry. Of just under 600,000 distinct CDR3 sequences listed, roughly 14% are singletons. The sample is drawn from a study of T cells after yellow fever vaccination. V lost 2 bases to trimming and J lost 7 bases, with 11 bases between them. The germline V gene encodes CDR1 MNHEY and CDR2 SVGAGI. There are 13 residues in the CDR3. General observations from the study: Post-booster reappearance was seen for most primary-vaccination clones (about 96% CD4, 75% to 90% CD8). A limited proportion of clonotypes was detected within both the CD4 and CD8 compartments.

Specimen: PBMCs, collected on the day of the yellow fever booster vaccination. The source is a man younger than 45 who received the YFV17D yellow fever vaccine. This sequence joins TRBV6-5 and TRBJ2-5; a weak D match, TRBD1 (5 bases). CDR3 in DNA: TGTGCCAGCAGTTACGGGCTCCAGGGGACCCAGTACTTC. This sequence encodes CASSYGLQGTQYF.